The T cell receptor beta chain described here comes from a study of blood T cell repertoires in COVID-19. Across the study: Spain, Italy and the United States supplied samples that represented acute and convalescent COVID-19. The analysed material was cDNA or gDNA that came from T cells, B-cell-depleted T cells, or PBMCs.

Per the authors' pipeline: Estimation of nucleated cell counts was performed using reference gene primer amplification. The repertoire was sequenced with immunoSEQ multiplex PCR; TCRdb's copy has only in-frame clones and lacks some. V and J calls and clone size are copied from that table; D and trimming were computed from the DNA. Of tens of thousands of clones listed, roughly 80% are singletons. Sequencing was performed on peripheral blood. This clonotype originated in a human donor in a cohort sampled during active or convalescent COVID-19.

As DNA, the CDR3 is TGCGCCAGCAGCCAAGATCTGGTAGGGGAAGTTCCCTTCAAAAACATTCAGTACTTC. Translated, it gives CASSQDLVGEVPFKNIQYF. The genes are TRBV4-1 and TRBJ2-4; tentatively, D is TRBD1 (5 bases). Germline assignment: CDR1 MGHRA and CDR2 YSYEKL. The CDR3 has 19 amino acids. Trimming cost V 0 bases and J 3 bases, with 21 bases left between them.